This T cell receptor (beta chain) stems from a study of T cell changes during pregnancy in multiple sclerosis. Looked up from germline, CDR1 is SGHNT and CDR2 is YYREEE (reference sequence). The CDR3 has 15 amino acids. Trimming stripped 0 bases from V and 2 bases from J, with 10 bases between. Generated by immunoSEQ multiplex PCR, the TCRdb table keeps only in-frame clones and is missing some. The top ten hold over 5% of the sample, which has over 40,000 clones, over 75% seen once. The gene calls are TRBV5-4 and TRBJ2-3; weak D call: TRBD2 (5 bases). Sequenced here: peripheral blood, sampled in the first trimester of pregnancy. This clonotype originated in a female donor in good health, enrolled as a control in a pregnancy study. This chain's CDR3 is CASSLDGLLTDTQYF. CDR3 DNA sequence: TGTGCCAGCAGCTTGGATGGACTCCTCACAGATACGCAGTATTTT.